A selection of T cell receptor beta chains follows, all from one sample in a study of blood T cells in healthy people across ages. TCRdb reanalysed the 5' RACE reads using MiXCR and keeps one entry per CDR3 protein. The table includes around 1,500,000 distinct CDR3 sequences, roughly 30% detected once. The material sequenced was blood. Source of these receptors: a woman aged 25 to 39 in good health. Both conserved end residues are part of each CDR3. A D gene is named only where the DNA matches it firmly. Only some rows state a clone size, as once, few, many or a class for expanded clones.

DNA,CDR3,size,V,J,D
TGTGCTAGTGGTTTGGGCCTCGGCGCGGGGGGGCAAGATACGCAGTATTTT,CASGLGLGAGGQDTQYF,NA,TRBV12-5,TRBJ2-3,TRBD2
TGTGCCTGTCAGAGTAGCGGGGCGTACAATGAGCAGTTCTTC,CACQSSGAYNEQFF,NA,TRBV30,TRBJ2-1,TRBD2
TGTGCCAGCAGCTTACAGTCGGGTGTCAATCAGCCCCAGCATTTT,CASSLQSGVNQPQHF,NA,TRBV7-6,TRBJ1-5,NA
TGTGCCAGCAGCCGTTCGGGAGGCGCAGTCCTGACTTTC,CASSRSGGAVLTF,NA,TRBV7-9,TRBJ2-6,TRBD2
TGTGCCAGCAGTTTAACAGGGGCGCAGAACACTGAAGCTTTCTTT,CASSLTGAQNTEAFF,many,TRBV28,TRBJ1-1,TRBD1
TGTGCCAGCGGGGACGGACACACTGAAGCTTTCTTT,CASGDGHTEAFF,NA,TRBV12-3/TRBV12-4,TRBJ1-1,NA
TGTGCCAGCAGCCCCCCCACGGACACTCTAAAAGAGACCCAGTACTTC,CASSPPTDTLKETQYF,few,TRBV5-6,TRBJ2-5,NA
TGTGCCAGCAGCCCAGCCTCAGATATACTACAGGGCTACGAGCAGTACTTC,CASSPASDILQGYEQYF,few,TRBV7-2,TRBJ2-7,NA
TGTGCCATCAGTGATTGGTTTGGCGGGGGGGGAGAAGAGACCCAGTACTTC,CAISDWFGGGGEETQYF,many,TRBV10-3,TRBJ2-5,TRBD2
TGTGCCAGCAGCACCGGGTCTCAATCAGATACGCAGTATTTT,CASSTGSQSDTQYF,NA,TRBV12-3/TRBV12-4,TRBJ2-3,NA
TGTGCCAGCAGCCATTATGACAGGGGGCGTATCATTCAGTACTTC,CASSHYDRGRIIQYF,NA,TRBV16,TRBJ2-4,TRBD1
TGTGCCAGCGGGCAGCCAGGCGACACCGGGGAGCTGTTTTTT,CASGQPGDTGELFF,NA,TRBV28,TRBJ2-2,NA
TGTGCCAGCAGCGTAGGAGGACAGAGTACGGGCGAGCAGTACTTC,CASSVGGQSTGEQYF,many,TRBV9,TRBJ2-7,NA
TGTGCCAGCAGCCCAGGAGGCGGAGCTTTCACCCCAAACAATGAGCAGTTCTTC,CASSPGGGAFTPNNEQFF,few,TRBV7-2,TRBJ2-1,NA
TGTGCCAGCTCACGTCCGACAGGGGGGGGAGAGACCCAGTACTTC,CASSRPTGGGETQYF,NA,TRBV18,TRBJ2-5,TRBD1
TGTGCCAGCAGTTTCTCGGACGGCTACGAGCAGTACTTC,CASSFSDGYEQYF,many,TRBV6-5,TRBJ2-7,NA
TGCAGCGTTGACTACTTGAGCTCCTACAATGAGCAGTTCTTC,CSVDYLSSYNEQFF,many,TRBV29-1,TRBJ2-1,NA
TGTGCCAGCAGTGAGTCTAGGCTAGATACGCAGTATTTT,CASSESRLDTQYF,few,TRBV2,TRBJ2-3,NA
TGTGCCAGCAGTCCCCGACGGGAAAACTATGGCTACACCTTC,CASSPRRENYGYTF,few,TRBV12-3/TRBV12-4,TRBJ1-2,NA
TGTGCCAGCAGTTACTCGAAGAGCCATGAGCAGTTCTTC,CASSYSKSHEQFF,NA,TRBV6-6,TRBJ2-1,NA
TGCGCCAGCAGCTTGACCCCGGGGGTCAGGGAGACCCAGTACTTC,CASSLTPGVRETQYF,NA,TRBV5-1,TRBJ2-5,NA
TGTGCCAGCAGCCGACAGGAAGAGACCCAGTACTTC,CASSRQEETQYF,many,TRBV28,TRBJ2-5,NA
TGCAGTAAAACAGGAGTTCGTTGTCAGCCCCAGCATTTT,CSKTGVRCQPQHF,NA,TRBV20-1,TRBJ1-5,NA
TGCGCCAGCAGCCAAGGACAGGGGGCTTATGAAAAACTGTTTTTT,CASSQGQGAYEKLFF,few,TRBV4-1,TRBJ1-4,TRBD1
TGTGCCAGCAGCCGAACCCTACGGGGGACGGAGACCCAGTACTTC,CASSRTLRGTETQYF,few,TRBV6-6,TRBJ2-5,NA
TGTGCCAGCACCTCCGAGGCGGGACCATACGAGCAGTACTTC,CASTSEAGPYEQYF,few,TRBV9,TRBJ2-7,NA
TGCAGCGTTGGAGTCTGGAGCTACGAGCAGTACTTC,CSVGVWSYEQYF,many,TRBV29-1,TRBJ2-7,NA
TGCAGTGCTGAAAGGACAGGCTCCTACGAGCAGTACTTC,CSAERTGSYEQYF,NA,TRBV20-1,TRBJ2-7,TRBD1
TGTGCCAGCAGCGTAGGGGGAGAAGATACGCAGTATTTT,CASSVGGEDTQYF,many,TRBV9,TRBJ2-3,NA
TGCGCCAGCAGCTTGGGCGGGGATTACGGCTACACCTTC,CASSLGGDYGYTF,many,TRBV5-1,TRBJ1-2,NA
TGTGCCAGCAGACCGGGACAGAGCACCTACGAGCAGTACTTC,CASRPGQSTYEQYF,many,TRBV6-5,TRBJ2-7,TRBD1
TGCAGCGTTGTCGGAGGTCTTAATCAGTTCTTC,CSVVGGLNQFF,few,TRBV29-1,TRBJ2-1,NA
TGTGCCAGCAGCTTAGCGCTACTTAGCACAGATACGCAGTATTTT,CASSLALLSTDTQYF,few,TRBV7-2,TRBJ2-3,NA
TGTGTCAGCAGTATGATACAAAGCTCCTACGAGCAGTACTTC,CVSSMIQSSYEQYF,NA,TRBV12-3/TRBV12-4,TRBJ2-7,NA
TGTGCCGGCACTCAGACAGGGGACAATGGCTACACCTTC,CAGTQTGDNGYTF,few,TRBV6-5,TRBJ1-2,TRBD1
TGTGCCAGCAGCGTGGGACTAGCGGGAGATCATGAGCAGTTCTTC,CASSVGLAGDHEQFF,few,TRBV9,TRBJ2-1,TRBD2
TGCCTAAGCACGCCGTCAGGGGAAGATACGCAGTATTTT,CLSTPSGEDTQYF,NA,TRBV20-1,TRBJ2-3,NA
TGTGCCAGCCAAGCAACATCGGGGGGACTAGCGGGCCCATGGGCCACCGGGGAGCTGTTTTTT,CASQATSGGLAGPWATGELFF,NA,TRBV7-6,TRBJ2-2,TRBD2
TGTGCCATCAGTGCGTGTAGCGGGGAAGTCTACGAGCAGTACTTC,CAISACSGEVYEQYF,NA,TRBV10-3,TRBJ2-7,TRBD2
TGTGCCAGCAGACCTCGTGGGGCTAGCAATCAGCCCCAGCATTTT,CASRPRGASNQPQHF,NA,TRBV6-6,TRBJ1-5,NA
TGTGCCAGCAGCTTAAGCTTAGCGGGGGTCCTCTACGAGCAGTACTTC,CASSLSLAGVLYEQYF,NA,TRBV7-2,TRBJ2-7,TRBD2
TGTGCCATCAGTGAGTCGTGGGGGGAAGAGACCCAGTACTTC,CAISESWGEETQYF,NA,TRBV10-3,TRBJ2-5,NA
TGTGCCGGACGCTACAGGGAGGGGACCGGGGAGCTGTTTTTT,CAGRYREGTGELFF,few,TRBV7-9,TRBJ2-2,NA
TGTGCTAGTGGTCTCCAGGACAGCCCAGGACCCTACAATGAGCAGTTCTTC,CASGLQDSPGPYNEQFF,NA,TRBV12-5,TRBJ2-1,NA
TGTGCCAGCAGTTCCCCCCAGGACAGGACTAAAGAGGGGGAGCAGTACTTC,CASSSPQDRTKEGEQYF,NA,TRBV28,TRBJ2-7,NA
TGTGCCAGCAGCGTTGGATTGTTGGTTGCTAGCGGGACAGATACGCAGTATTTT,CASSVGLLVASGTDTQYF,few,TRBV9,TRBJ2-3,TRBD2
TGTGCCAGCAGCCAAGCACGGGGGGCAGATACGCAGTATTTT,CASSQARGADTQYF,NA,TRBV3-1,TRBJ2-3,TRBD2
TGCAGCGCTTGGACTAGCGGGAGCTCCTACAATGAGCAGTTCTTC,CSAWTSGSSYNEQFF,many,TRBV29-1,TRBJ2-1,TRBD2
TGTGCCATCAGCCAGAACACTGAAGCTTTCTTT,CAISQNTEAFF,NA,TRBV10-3,TRBJ1-1,NA
TGTGCCACCAGTTCGGCGAACACTGAAGCTTTCTTT,CATSSANTEAFF,NA,TRBV15,TRBJ1-1,NA